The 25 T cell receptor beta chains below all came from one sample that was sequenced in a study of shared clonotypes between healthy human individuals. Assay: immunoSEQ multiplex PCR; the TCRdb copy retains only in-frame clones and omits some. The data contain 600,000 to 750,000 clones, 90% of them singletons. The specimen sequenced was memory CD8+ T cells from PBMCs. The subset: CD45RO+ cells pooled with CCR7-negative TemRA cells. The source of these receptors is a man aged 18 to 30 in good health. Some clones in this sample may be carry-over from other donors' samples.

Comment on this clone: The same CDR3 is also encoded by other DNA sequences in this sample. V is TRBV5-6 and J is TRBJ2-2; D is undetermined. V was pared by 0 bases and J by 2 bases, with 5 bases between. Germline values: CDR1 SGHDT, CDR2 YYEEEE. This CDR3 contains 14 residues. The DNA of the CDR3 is TGTGCCAGCAGCTTGGGCAGCAACACCGGGGAGCTGTTTTTT. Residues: CASSLGSNTGELFF.

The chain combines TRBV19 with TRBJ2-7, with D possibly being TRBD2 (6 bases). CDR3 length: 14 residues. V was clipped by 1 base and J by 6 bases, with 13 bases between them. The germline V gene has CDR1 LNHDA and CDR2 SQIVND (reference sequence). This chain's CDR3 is CASSIGLNGGEQYF. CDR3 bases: TGTGCCAGTAGTATAGGACTTAACGGGGGCGAGCAGTACTTC. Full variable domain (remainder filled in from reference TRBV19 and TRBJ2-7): DGGITQSPKYLFRKEGQNVTLSCEQNLNHDAMYWYRQDPGQGLRLIYYSQIVNDFQKGDIAEGYSVSREKKESFPLTVTSAQKNPTAFYLCASSIGLNGGEQYFGPGTRLTVT.

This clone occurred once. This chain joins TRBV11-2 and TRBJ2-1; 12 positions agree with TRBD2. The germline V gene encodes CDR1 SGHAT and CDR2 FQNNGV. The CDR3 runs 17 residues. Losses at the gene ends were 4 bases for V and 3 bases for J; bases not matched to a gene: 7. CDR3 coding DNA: TGTGCCAGCAGCTCTCCGACTAGCGGGAGAATCTACAATGAGCAGTTCTTC. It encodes CASSSPTSGRIYNEQFF.

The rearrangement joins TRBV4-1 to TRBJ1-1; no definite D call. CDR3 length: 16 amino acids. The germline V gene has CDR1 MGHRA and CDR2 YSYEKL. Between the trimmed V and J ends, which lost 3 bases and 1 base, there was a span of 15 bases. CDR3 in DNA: TGCGCCAGCAGCCAGACCCCGGCGGGGAAGAACACTGAAGCTTTCTTT. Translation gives CASSQTPAGKNTEAFF.

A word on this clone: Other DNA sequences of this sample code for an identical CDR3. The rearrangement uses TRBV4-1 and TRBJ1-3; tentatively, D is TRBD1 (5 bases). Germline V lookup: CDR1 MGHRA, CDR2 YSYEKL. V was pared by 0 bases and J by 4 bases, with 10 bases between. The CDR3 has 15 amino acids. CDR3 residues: CASSQDRGTGNTIYF. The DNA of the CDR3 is TGCGCCAGCAGCCAAGATCGGGGGACGGGAAACACCATATATTTT.

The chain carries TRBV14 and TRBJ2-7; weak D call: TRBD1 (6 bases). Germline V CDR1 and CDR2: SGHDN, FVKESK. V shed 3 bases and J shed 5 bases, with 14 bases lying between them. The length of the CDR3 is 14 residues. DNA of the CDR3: TGTGCCAGCAGCCACCGGACAGTTTCCCACGAGCAGTACTTC. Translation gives CASSHRTVSHEQYF. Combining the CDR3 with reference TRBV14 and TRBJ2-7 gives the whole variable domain EAGVTQFPSHSVIEKGQTVTLRCDPISGHDNLYWYRRVMGKEIKFLLHFVKESKQDESGMPNNRFLAERTGGTYSTLKVQPAELEDSGVYFCASSHRTVSHEQYFGPGTRLTVT.

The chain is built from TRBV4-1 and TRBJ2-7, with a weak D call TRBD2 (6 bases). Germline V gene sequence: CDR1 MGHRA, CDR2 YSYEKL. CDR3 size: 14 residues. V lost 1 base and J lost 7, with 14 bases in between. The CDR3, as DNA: TGCGCCAGCAGCCAAGTGGAGGGAGTCTGGGAGCAGTACTTC. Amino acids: CASSQVEGVWEQYF.

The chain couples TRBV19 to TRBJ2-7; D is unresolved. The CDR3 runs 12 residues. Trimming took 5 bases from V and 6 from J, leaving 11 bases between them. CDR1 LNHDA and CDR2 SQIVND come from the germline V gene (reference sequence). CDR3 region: CASSRIGFEQYF. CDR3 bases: TGTGCCAGTAGTCGGATAGGTTTCGAGCAGTACTTC. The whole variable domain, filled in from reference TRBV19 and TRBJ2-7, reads DGGITQSPKYLFRKEGQNVTLSCEQNLNHDAMYWYRQDPGQGLRLIYYSQIVNDFQKGDIAEGYSVSREKKESFPLTVTSAQKNPTAFYLCASSRIGFEQYFGPGTRLTVT.

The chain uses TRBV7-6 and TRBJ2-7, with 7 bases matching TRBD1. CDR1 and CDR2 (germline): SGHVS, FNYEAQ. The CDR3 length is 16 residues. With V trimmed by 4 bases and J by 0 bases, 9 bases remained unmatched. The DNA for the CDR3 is TGTGCCAGCAGCTCAGCTACAGGGGCGAGCTCCTACGAGCAGTACTTC. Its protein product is CASSSATGASSYEQYF.

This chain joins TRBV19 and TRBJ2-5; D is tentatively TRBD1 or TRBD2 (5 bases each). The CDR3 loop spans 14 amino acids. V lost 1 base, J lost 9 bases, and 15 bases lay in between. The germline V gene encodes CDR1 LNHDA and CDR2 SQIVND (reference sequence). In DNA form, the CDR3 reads TGTGCCAGTAGTATAGTCGGGACCGATGGGGCCCAGTACTTC. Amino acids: CASSIVGTDGAQYF.

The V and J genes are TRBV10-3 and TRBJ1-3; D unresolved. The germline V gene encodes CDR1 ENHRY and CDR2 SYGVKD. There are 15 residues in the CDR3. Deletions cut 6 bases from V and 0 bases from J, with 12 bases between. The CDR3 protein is CAIRDNDFSGNTIYF. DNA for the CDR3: TGTGCCATCAGAGACAATGACTTCTCTGGAAACACCATATATTTT.

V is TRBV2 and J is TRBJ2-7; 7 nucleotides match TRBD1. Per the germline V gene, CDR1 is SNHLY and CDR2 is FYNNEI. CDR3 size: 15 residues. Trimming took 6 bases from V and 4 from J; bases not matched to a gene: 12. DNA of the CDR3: TGTGCCAGCAGAGCAACAGGGGACGGATCTTACGAGCAGTACTTC. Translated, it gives CASRATGDGSYEQYF.

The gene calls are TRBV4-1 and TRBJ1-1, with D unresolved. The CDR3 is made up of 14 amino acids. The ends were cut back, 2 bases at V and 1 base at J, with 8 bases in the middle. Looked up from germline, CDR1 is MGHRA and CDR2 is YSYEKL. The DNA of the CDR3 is TGCGCCAGCAGCCAAATAACCCCGAACACTGAAGCTTTCTTT. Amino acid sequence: CASSQITPNTEAFF.

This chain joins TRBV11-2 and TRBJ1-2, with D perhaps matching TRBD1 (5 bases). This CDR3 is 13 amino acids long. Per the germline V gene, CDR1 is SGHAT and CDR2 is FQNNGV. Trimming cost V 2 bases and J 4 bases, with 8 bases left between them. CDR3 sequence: CASSLQGSYGYTF. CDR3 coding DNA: TGTGCCAGCAGCTTACAGGGAAGCTATGGCTACACCTTC.

CDR3 DNA: TGTGCCAGCACCGTTGGGACAGTGAGCGGGGGCACGCAGTATTTT. Translated, it gives CASTVGTVSGGTQYF. The V and J genes are TRBV27 and TRBJ2-3; D might be TRBD2 (8 bases). From germline, CDR1 is MNHEY and CDR2 SMNVEV (reference sequence). This CDR3 is built from 15 residues. The V end was cut by 7 bases, the J end by 9 bases, with 23 bases between.

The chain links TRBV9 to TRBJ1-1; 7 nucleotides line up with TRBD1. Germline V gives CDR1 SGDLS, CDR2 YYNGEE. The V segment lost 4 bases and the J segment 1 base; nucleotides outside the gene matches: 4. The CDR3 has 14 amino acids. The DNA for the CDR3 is TGTGCCAGCAGCCCGGGACAGAAGAACACTGAAGCTTTCTTT. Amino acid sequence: CASSPGQKNTEAFF.

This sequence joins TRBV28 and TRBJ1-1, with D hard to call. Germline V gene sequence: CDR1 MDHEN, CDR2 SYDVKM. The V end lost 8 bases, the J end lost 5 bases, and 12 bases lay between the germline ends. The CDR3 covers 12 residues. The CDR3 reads CASGNGRTEAFF. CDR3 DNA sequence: TGTGCCAGCGGGAACGGTCGAACTGAAGCTTTCTTT.

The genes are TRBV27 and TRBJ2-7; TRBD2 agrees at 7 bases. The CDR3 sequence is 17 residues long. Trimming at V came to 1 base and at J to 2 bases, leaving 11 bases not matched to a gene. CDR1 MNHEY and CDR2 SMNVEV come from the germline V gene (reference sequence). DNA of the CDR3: TGTGCCAGCAGTTTATTAGTAATCGGGGGGAGCCCCTACGAGCAGTACTTC. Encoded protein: CASSLLVIGGSPYEQYF.

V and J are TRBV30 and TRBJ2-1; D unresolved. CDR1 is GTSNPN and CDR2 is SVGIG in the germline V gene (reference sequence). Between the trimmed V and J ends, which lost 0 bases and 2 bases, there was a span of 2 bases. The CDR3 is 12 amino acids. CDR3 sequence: CAWSVTYNEQFF. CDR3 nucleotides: TGTGCCTGGAGTGTAACCTACAATGAGCAGTTCTTC.

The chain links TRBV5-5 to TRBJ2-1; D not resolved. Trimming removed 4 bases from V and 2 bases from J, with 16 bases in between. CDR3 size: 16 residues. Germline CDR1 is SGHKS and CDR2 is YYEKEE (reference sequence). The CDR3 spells CASSRLWALAYNEQFF. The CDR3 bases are TGTGCCAGCAGCCGCCTCTGGGCCCTCGCCTACAATGAGCAGTTCTTC.

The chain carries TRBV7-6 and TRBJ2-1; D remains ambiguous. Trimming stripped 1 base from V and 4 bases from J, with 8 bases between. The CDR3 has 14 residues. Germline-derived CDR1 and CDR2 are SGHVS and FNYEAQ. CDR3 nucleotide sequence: TGTGCCAGCAGCTTAGTTGAGACTTACAATGAGCAGTTCTTC. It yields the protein CASSLVETYNEQFF.

The CDR3, as DNA: TGTGCCTGGAGTGTGGAAAGCAATCAGCCCCAGCATTTT. It is translated as CAWSVESNQPQHF. V gene TRBV30 combines with J gene TRBJ1-5; D unresolved. Trimming removed 0 bases from V and 1 base from J, with 4 bases in between. The V gene's germline CDR1 is GTSNPN and CDR2 SVGIG (reference sequence). The CDR3 is 13 residues long.

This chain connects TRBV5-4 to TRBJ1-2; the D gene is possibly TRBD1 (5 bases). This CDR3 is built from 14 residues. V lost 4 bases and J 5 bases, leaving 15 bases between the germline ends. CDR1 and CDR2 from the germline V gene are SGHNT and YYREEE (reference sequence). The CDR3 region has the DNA TGTGCCAGCAGCCGCCCAGGGATTGGGTATGGCTACACCTTC. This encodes CASSRPGIGYGYTF.

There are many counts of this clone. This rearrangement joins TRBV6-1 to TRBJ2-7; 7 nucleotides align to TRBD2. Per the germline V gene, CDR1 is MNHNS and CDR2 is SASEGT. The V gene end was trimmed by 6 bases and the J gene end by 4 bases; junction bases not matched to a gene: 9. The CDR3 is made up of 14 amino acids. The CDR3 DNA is TGTGCCAGCAGCACTAGCGCCGCCCAGTACGAGCAGTACTTC. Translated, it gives CASSTSAAQYEQYF.

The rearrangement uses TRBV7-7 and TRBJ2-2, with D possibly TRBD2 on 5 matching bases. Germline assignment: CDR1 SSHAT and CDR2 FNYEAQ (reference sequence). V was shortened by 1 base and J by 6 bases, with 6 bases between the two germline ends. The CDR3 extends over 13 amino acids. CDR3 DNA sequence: TGTGCCAGCAGCTTAGGACTATCCGGGGAGCTGTTTTTT. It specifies CASSLGLSGELFF.